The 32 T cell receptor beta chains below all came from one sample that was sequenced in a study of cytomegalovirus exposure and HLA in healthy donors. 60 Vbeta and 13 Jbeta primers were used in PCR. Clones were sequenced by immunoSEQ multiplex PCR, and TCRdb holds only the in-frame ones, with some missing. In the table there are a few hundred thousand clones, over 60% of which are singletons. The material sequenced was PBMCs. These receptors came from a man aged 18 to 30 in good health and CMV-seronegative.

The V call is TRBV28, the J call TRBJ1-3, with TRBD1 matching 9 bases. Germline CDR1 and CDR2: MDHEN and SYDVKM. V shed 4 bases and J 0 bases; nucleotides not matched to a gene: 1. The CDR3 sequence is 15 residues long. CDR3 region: CASSSTGGSGNTIYF. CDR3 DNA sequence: TGTGCCAGCAGTTCGACAGGGGGCTCTGGAAACACCATATATTTT.

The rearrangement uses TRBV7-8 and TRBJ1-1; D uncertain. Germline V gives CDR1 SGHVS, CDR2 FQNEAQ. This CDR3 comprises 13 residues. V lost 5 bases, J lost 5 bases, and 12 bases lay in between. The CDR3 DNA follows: TGTGCCAGCAGCAAAACGGCGGGGACTGAAGCTTTCTTT. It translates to CASSKTAGTEAFF. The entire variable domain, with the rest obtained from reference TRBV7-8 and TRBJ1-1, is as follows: GAGVSQSPRYKVAKRGQDVALRCDPISGHVSLFWYQQALGQGPEFLTYFQNEAQLDKSGLPSDRFFAERPEGSVSTLKIQRTQQEDSAVYLCASSKTAGTEAFFGQGTRLTVV.

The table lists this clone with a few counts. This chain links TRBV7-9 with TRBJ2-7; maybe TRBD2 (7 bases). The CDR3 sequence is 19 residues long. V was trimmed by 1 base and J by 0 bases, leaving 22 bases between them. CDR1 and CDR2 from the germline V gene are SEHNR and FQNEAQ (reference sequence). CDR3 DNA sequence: TGTGCCAGCAGCTTAGATGACGGGTCCTGGAGGGGGGGCTCCTACGAGCAGTACTTC. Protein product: CASSLDDGSWRGGSYEQYF.

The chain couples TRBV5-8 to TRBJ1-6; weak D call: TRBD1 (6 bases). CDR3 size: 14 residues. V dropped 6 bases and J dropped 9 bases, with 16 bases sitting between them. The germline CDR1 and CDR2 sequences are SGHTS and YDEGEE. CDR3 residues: CASKDSLKFSPLHF. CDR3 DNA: TGTGCCAGCAAGGACAGCCTAAAATTTTCACCCCTCCACTTT.

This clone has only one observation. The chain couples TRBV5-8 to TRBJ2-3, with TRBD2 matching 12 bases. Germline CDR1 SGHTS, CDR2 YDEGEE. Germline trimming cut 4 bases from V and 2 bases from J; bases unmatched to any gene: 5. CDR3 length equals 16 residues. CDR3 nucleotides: TGTGCCAGCAGCCAGGGGACTAGCGGGTTCACAGATACGCAGTATTTT. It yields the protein CASSQGTSGFTDTQYF. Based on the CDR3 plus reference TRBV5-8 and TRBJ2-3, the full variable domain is EAGVTQSPTHLIKTRGQQATLRCSPISGHTSVYWYQQALGLGLQFLLWYDEGEERNRGNFPPRFSGRQFPNYSSELNVNALELEDSALYLCASSQGTSGFTDTQYFGPGTRLTVL.

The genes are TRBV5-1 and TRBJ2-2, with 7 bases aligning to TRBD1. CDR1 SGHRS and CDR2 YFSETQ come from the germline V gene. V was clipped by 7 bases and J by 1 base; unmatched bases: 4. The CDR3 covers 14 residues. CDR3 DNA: TGCGCCAGCCGAACAGGGGAGAACACCGGGGAGCTGTTTTTT. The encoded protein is CASRTGENTGELFF.

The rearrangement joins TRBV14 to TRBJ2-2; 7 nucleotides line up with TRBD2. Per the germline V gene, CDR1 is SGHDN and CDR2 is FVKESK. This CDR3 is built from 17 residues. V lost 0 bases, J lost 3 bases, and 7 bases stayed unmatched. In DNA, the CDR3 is TGTGCCAGCAGCCAAGATTTAGCTAGCGGATACACCGGGGAGCTGTTTTTT. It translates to CASSQDLASGYTGELFF. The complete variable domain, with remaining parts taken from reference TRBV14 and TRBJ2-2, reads EAGVTQFPSHSVIEKGQTVTLRCDPISGHDNLYWYRRVMGKEIKFLLHFVKESKQDESGMPNNRFLAERTGGTYSTLKVQPAELEDSGVYFCASSQDLASGYTGELFFGEGSRLTVL.

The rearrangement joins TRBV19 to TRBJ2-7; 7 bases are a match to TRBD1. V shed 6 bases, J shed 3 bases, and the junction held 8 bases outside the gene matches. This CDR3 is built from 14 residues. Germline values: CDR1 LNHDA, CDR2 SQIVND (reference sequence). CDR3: CASSPPGQHYEQYF. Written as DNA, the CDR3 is TGTGCCAGTAGCCCACCGGGACAGCACTACGAGCAGTACTTC.

This CDR3 reads CASSIAGVNTGELFF. The CDR3 coding sequence is TGTGCCAGTAGTATAGCAGGGGTGAACACCGGGGAGCTGTTTTTT. This chain links TRBV19 with TRBJ2-2, with TRBD1 as a possible D gene (6 bases). Trimming removed 1 base at V and 1 base at J, with 7 bases between. This CDR3 has 15 amino acids. CDR1 LNHDA and CDR2 SQIVND come from the germline V gene (reference sequence).

The CDR3, as DNA: TGTGCCAGCTCACTGGACAGAGCCCGCGGGAATGAAAAACTGTTTTTT. As protein: CASSLDRARGNEKLFF. The gene calls are TRBV18 and TRBJ1-4, with D perhaps matching TRBD1 (6 bases). The CDR3 covers 16 residues. The V end was cut by 4 bases, the J end by 5 bases, with 17 bases between. The germline V gene encodes CDR1 KGHSH and CDR2 LQKENI.

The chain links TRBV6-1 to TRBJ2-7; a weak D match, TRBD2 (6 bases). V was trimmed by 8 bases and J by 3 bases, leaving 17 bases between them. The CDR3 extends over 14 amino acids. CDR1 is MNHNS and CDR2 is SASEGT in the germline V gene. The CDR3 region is CASRRLAGNYEQYF. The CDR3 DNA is TGTGCCAGCCGTCGGTTGGCGGGAAACTACGAGCAGTACTTC.

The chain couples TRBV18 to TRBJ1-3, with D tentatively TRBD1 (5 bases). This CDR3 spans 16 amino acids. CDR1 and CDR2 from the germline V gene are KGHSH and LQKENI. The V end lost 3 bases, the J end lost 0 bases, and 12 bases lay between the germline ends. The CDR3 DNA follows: TGTGCCAGCTCACCTCCGACAGCAAGCTCTGGAAACACCATATATTTT. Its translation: CASSPPTASSGNTIYF.

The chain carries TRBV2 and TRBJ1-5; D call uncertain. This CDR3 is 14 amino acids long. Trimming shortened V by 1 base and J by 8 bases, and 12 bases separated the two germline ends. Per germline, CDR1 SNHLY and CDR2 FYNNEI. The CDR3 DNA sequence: TGTGCCAGCAGTGAAGGGTGGAGCGGAGAGCCCCAGCATTTT. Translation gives CASSEGWSGEPQHF.

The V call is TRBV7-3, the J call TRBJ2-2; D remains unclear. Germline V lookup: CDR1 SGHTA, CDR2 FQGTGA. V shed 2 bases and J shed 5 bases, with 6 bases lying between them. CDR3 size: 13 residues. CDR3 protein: CASSLCITGELFF. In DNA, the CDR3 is TGTGCCAGCAGCTTATGTATTACCGGGGAGCTGTTTTTT.

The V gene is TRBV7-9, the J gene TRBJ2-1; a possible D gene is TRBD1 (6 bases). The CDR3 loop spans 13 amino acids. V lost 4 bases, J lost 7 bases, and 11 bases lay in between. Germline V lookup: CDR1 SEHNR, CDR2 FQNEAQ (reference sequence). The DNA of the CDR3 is TGTGCCAGCAGCTCCAGGGGTCGGAATGAGCAGTTCTTC. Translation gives CASSSRGRNEQFF.

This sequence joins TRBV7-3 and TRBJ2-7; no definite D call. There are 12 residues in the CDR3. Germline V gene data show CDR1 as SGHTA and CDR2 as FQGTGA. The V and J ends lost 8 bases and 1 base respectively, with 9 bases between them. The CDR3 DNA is TGTGCCAGCGAGGTCGGGTCCTACGAGCAGTACTTC. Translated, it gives CASEVGSYEQYF.

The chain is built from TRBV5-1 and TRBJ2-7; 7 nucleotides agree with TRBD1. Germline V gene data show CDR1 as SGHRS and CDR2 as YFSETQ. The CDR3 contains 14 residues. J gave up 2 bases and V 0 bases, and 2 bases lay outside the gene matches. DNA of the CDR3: TGCGCCAGCAGCTTGGAGGGACAGCCCTACGAGCAGTACTTC. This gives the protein CASSLEGQPYEQYF.

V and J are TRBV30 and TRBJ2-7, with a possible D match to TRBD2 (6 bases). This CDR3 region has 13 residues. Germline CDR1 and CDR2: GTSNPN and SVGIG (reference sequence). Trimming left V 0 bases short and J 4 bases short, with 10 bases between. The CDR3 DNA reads TGTGCCTGGAGTGTCGGGAGTGGGTACGAGCAGTACTTC. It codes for CAWSVGSGYEQYF.

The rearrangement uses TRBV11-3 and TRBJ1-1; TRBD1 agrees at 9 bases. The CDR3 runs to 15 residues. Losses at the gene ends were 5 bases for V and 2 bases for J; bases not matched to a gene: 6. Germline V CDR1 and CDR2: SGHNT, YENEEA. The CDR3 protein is CASSVAQGANTEAFF. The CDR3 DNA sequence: TGTGCCAGCAGCGTAGCACAGGGGGCAAACACTGAAGCTTTCTTT.

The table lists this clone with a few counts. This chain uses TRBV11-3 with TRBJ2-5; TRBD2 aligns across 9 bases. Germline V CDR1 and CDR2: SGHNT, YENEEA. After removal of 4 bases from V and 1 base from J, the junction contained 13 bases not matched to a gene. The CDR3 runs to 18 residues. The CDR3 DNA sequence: TGTGCCAGCAGCTCCCCCCTAGGACTAGCGAAGTCCCAAGAGACCCAGTACTTC. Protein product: CASSSPLGLAKSQETQYF.

The CDR3 protein is CASSAALGATYNEQFF. The CDR3 nucleotides read TGTGCCAGCAGCGCCGCATTGGGGGCAACCTACAATGAGCAGTTCTTC. The chain links TRBV9 to TRBJ2-1; D is perhaps TRBD1 (6 bases). Trimming removed 3 bases at V and 2 bases at J, with 15 bases between. The germline CDR1 and CDR2 sequences are SGDLS and YYNGEE. The CDR3 is 16 amino acids.

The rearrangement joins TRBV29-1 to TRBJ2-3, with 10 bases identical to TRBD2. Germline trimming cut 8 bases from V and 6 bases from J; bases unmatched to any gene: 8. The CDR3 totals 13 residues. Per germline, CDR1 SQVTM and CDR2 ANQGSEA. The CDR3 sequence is CSYSAGGLDTQYF. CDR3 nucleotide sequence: TGCAGCTACTCAGCGGGGGGGCTGGATACGCAGTATTTT.

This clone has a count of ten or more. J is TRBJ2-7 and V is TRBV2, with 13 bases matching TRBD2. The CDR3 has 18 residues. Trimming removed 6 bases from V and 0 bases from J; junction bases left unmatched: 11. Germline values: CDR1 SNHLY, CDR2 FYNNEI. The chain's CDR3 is CASSSGLAGVGGSYEQYF. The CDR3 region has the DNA TGTGCCAGCAGCTCTGGACTAGCGGGAGTGGGTGGCTCCTACGAGCAGTACTTC.

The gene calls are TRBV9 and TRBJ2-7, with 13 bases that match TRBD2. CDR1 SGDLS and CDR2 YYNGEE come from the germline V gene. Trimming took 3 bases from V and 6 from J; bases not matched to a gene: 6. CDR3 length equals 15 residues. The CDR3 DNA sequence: TGTGCCAGCAGCGCTGGGGGACTAGCGGGGAGCGAGCAGTACTTC. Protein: CASSAGGLAGSEQYF.

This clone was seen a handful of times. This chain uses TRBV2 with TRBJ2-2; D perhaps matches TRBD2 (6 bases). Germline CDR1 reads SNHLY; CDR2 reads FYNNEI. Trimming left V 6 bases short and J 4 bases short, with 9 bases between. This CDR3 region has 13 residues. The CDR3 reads CASREGGTGELFF. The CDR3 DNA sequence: TGTGCCAGCAGGGAGGGCGGCACCGGGGAGCTGTTTTTT.

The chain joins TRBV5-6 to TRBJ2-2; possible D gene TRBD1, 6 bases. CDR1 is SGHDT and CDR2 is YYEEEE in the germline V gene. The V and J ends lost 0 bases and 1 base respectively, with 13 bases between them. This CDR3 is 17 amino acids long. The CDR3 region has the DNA TGTGCCAGCAGCTTGGCCCCGGGACATATGAACACCGGGGAGCTGTTTTTT. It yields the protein CASSLAPGHMNTGELFF.

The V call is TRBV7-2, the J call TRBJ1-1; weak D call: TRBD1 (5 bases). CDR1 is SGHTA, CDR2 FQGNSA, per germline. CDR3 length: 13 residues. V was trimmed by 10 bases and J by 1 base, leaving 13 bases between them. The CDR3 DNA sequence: TGTGCCAACAGACGGGACTGGAACACTGAAGCTTTCTTT. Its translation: CANRRDWNTEAFF.

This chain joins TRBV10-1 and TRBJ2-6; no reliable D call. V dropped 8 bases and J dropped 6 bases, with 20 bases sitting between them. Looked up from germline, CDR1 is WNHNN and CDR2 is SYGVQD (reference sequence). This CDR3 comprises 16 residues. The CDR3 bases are TGCGCCAGCGTTTTAACCTCCGGTGTTTTGGCCAACGTCCTGACTTTC. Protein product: CASVLTSGVLANVLTF.

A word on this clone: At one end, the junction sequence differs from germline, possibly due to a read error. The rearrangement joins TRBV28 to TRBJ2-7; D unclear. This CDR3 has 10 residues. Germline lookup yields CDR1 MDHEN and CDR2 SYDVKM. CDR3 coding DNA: TGTGCCAGCAGTCGCTTTGAACAGTCATTC. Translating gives CASSRFEQSF.

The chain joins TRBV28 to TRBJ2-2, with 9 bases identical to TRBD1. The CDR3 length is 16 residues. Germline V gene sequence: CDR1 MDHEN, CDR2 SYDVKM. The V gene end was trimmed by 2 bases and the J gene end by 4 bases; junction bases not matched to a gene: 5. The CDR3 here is CASSLRQGVATGELFF. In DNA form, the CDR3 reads TGTGCCAGCAGTTTACGACAGGGGGTGGCCACCGGGGAGCTGTTTTTT.

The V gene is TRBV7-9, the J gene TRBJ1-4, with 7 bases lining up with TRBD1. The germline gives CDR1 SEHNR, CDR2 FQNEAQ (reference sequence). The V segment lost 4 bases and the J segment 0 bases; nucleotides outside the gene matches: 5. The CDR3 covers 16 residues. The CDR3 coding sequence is TGTGCCAGCAGCTACTCTGGACAGGCAACTAATGAAAAACTGTTTTTT. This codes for CASSYSGQATNEKLFF.

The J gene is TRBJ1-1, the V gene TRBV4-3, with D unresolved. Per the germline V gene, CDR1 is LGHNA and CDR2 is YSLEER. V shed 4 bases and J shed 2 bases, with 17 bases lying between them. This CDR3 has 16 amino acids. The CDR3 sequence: CASSLGGVEYNTEAFF. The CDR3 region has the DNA TGCGCCAGCAGCCTAGGCGGGGTGGAGTACAACACTGAAGCTTTCTTT.